Listed below are T cell receptor beta chains from one sample, sequenced in a study of blood T cell repertoires in COVID-19. Sequencing was performed with immunoSEQ multiplex PCR; in TCRdb, only in-frame clones are kept and a portion is missing. The sample yields about 170,000 clones, 86% seen once. The specimen sequenced was peripheral blood. Receptors were obtained from a woman older than 75 in a cohort sampled during active or convalescent COVID-19. The CDR3 runs from the conserved cysteine through the conserved F or W. A D gene is named only where the DNA matches it firmly. Size is omitted from some rows. Given values are once, few, many or a class for expanded clones.

clone_size d_call j_call v_call cdr3_aa cdr3_nt
- - TRBJ1-2 TRBV19 CASTGGQQGNLGYTF TGTGCCAGTACAGGAGGGCAGCAAGGCAACCTTGGCTACACCTTC
- - TRBJ2-7 TRBV20-1 CSASEQSTYEQYF TGCAGTGCTAGTGAACAGAGTACCTACGAGCAGTACTTC
- TRBD1 TRBJ1-3 TRBV10-3 CAISAQSGQGSPEGNTIYF TGTGCCATCAGCGCTCAGTCTGGACAGGGAAGCCCTGAGGGAAACACCATATATTTT
- - TRBJ1-4 TRBV19 CASSLNSRLTNEKLFF TGTGCCAGTAGTTTAAACAGTCGATTAACTAATGAAAAACTGTTTTTT
once TRBD1 TRBJ2-2 TRBV3-1/TRBV3-2 CASGQGWTGELFF TGTGCCAGCGGACAGGGTTGGACCGGGGAGCTGTTTTTT
- - TRBJ2-3 TRBV9 CASSRRIGTDTQYF TGTGCCAGCAGCAGGAGGATAGGCACAGATACGCAGTATTTT
- - TRBJ1-2 TRBV5-5 CASSLLYNTGLGGYTF TGTGCCAGCAGCCTACTCTATAATACAGGGCTAGGTGGCTACACCTTC
- TRBD1 TRBJ1-3 TRBV10-2 CASSLTGGSLSGNTIYF TGCGCCAGCAGTTTGACAGGGGGCTCACTCTCTGGAAACACCATATATTTT
- TRBD2 TRBJ2-1 TRBV6-2/TRBV6-3 CASSPMTSVTYNEQFF TGTGCCAGCAGTCCAATGACTAGCGTGACCTACAATGAGCAGTTCTTC
- - TRBJ2-5 TRBV12-5 CASGPPLQGGETQYF TGTGCTAGTGGCCCTCCTTTACAAGGAGGAGAGACCCAGTACTTC
- TRBD1 TRBJ2-1 TRBV5-4 CASSTRDREGHEQFF TGTGCCAGCAGCACCCGGGACAGGGAGGGTCATGAGCAGTTCTTC
- - TRBJ1-1 TRBV11-3 CASSLRFLAPRSHSTEAFF TGTGCCAGCAGCTTAAGGTTCCTGGCTCCCCGGTCTCACAGCACTGAAGCTTTCTTT
- - TRBJ1-1 TRBV27 CASSFTGLITEAFF TGTGCCAGCAGTTTCACCGGACTGATCACTGAAGCTTTCTTT
few - TRBJ1-3 TRBV4-1 CASSQGPTGSGNTIYF TGCGCCAGCAGCCAAGGCCCTACAGGGTCTGGAAACACCATATATTTT
- - TRBJ1-1 TRBV25-1 CASSDRGGVITEAFF TGTGCCAGCAGTGACCGGGGAGGGGTTATCACTGAAGCTTTCTTT
- - TRBJ2-5 TRBV12-3/TRBV12-4 CASGGRKTQYF TGTGCCAGCGGAGGGCGGAAGACCCAGTACTTC
few - TRBJ2-7 TRBV2 CASSGTWGGREQYF TGTGCCAGCAGTGGGACGTGGGGCGGTCGCGAGCAGTACTTC
- TRBD1 TRBJ2-3 TRBV11-2 CASSQGTGALTDTQYF TGTGCCAGCAGCCAAGGGACAGGAGCACTCACAGATACGCAGTATTTT
- - TRBJ1-1 TRBV14 CASSHFTELNTEAFF TGTGCCAGCAGCCACTTCACAGAGCTGAACACTGAAGCTTTCTTT
- TRBD2 TRBJ2-1 TRBV19 CASSPQRGDTYNEQFF TGTGCCAGTAGCCCACAGCGGGGGGACACCTACAATGAGCAGTTCTTC
- TRBD1 TRBJ1-3 TRBV6-5 CASRQGGGNTIYF TGTGCCAGCAGACAGGGGGGAGGAAACACCATATATTTT
- - TRBJ1-4 TRBV6-5 CASSPGQRTEKLFF TGTGCCAGCAGCCCCGGACAGAGGACTGAAAAACTGTTTTTT
- - TRBJ1-6 TRBV4-2 CASSQERQPNSPLHF TGTGCCAGCAGCCAAGAGCGCCAACCCAATTCACCCCTCCACTTT
- - TRBJ1-6 TRBV10-2 CASSVPGFNSPLHF TGCGCCAGCAGTGTCCCAGGTTTCAATTCACCCCTCCACTTT
- TRBD1 TRBJ2-2 TRBV24-1 CATSDPYTRTGRGTGELFF TGTGCCACCAGTGATCCCTATACAAGGACAGGGAGAGGCACCGGGGAGCTGTTTTTT
few TRBD1 TRBJ1-5 TRBV19 CASDQGALNQPQHF TGTGCCAGTGACCAGGGGGCCCTCAATCAGCCCCAGCATTTT
few - TRBJ2-3 TRBV11-2 CASGPQITDTQYF TGTGCCAGCGGCCCCCAAATCACAGATACGCAGTATTTT
- TRBD2 TRBJ2-2 TRBV28 CASTPGGLRTGELFF TGTGCCAGCACCCCGGGAGGGTTGCGGACCGGGGAGCTGTTTTTT
- TRBD1 TRBJ1-1 TRBV3-1/TRBV3-2 CASSRRQGIAEAFF TGTGCCAGCAGCCGCAGACAGGGGATCGCTGAAGCTTTCTTT
- TRBD2 TRBJ2-3 TRBV19 CASSTRHGTSGRTDTQYF TGTGCCAGTAGTACACGTCACGGGACTAGCGGGAGGACAGATACGCAGTATTTT
- - TRBJ2-3 TRBV5-1 CASSLADTADTQYF TGCGCCAGCAGCTTGGCCGACACTGCAGATACGCAGTATTTT
- - TRBJ1-1 TRBV7-8 CASKGGRGNTEAFF TGTGCCAGCAAGGGGGGGCGAGGAAACACTGAAGCTTTCTTT
- - TRBJ2-5 TRBV5-4 CASSQQKETQYF TGTGCCAGCAGCCAACAGAAAGAGACCCAGTACTTC
- - TRBJ2-1 TRBV7-9 CASSWKTGNEQFF TGTGCCAGCAGCTGGAAGACAGGAAATGAGCAGTTCTTC
- - TRBJ2-7 TRBV7-9 CASTSQGYEQYF TGTGCCAGCACCTCACAGGGCTACGAGCAGTACTTC
- TRBD1 TRBJ2-5 TRBV12-5 CASGPGQAQETQYF TGTGCTAGTGGTCCAGGACAGGCCCAAGAGACCCAGTACTTC
- TRBD1 TRBJ1-2 TRBV15 CATSRDPGQAGGYTF TGTGCCACCAGCAGAGATCCGGGACAGGCTGGGGGCTACACCTTC
- - TRBJ2-7 TRBV6-1 CASSEARGYEQYF TGTGCCAGCAGTGAAGCGCGAGGATACGAGCAGTACTTC
- - TRBJ2-7 TRBV13 CASSLVGRGKYEQYF TGTGCCAGCAGCTTAGTGGGGCGGGGCAAGTACGAGCAGTACTTC
once TRBD1 TRBJ1-1 TRBV9 CASSSQRGGVENTEAFF TGTGCCAGCAGCAGTCAGAGAGGGGGCGTTGAAAACACTGAAGCTTTCTTT
- TRBD1 TRBJ2-1 TRBV19 CASSISRGIYNEQFF TGTGCCAGTAGTATTTCCAGGGGGATATACAATGAGCAGTTCTTC
- TRBD1 TRBJ2-3 TRBV15 CATHQGTGYTDTQYF TGTGCCACCCACCAAGGGACAGGGTACACAGATACGCAGTATTTT
- - TRBJ1-2 TRBV12-3/TRBV12-4 CASSLSAGGGYTF TGTGCCAGCAGTTTATCAGCAGGAGGCGGCTACACCTTC
- - TRBJ2-1 TRBV5-4 CASSPEGGGDGEQFF TGTGCCAGCAGCCCGGAGGGAGGGGGAGATGGTGAGCAGTTCTTC
- TRBD1 TRBJ1-4 TRBV18 CASSQGQTATNEKLFF TGTGCCAGCTCACAGGGACAGACTGCAACTAATGAAAAACTGTTTTTT
once - TRBJ1-2 TRBV30 CAWSVLQGGGYTF TGTGCCTGGAGTGTGTTACAGGGTGGCGGCTACACCTTC
- TRBD1 TRBJ2-5 TRBV10-1 CASSEFLAGGTQYF TGCGCCAGCAGTGAGTTTCTGGCAGGGGGGACCCAGTACTTC
- - TRBJ2-3 TRBV10-3 CAISEDGGTDTQYF TGTGCCATCAGTGAAGACGGGGGCACAGATACGCAGTATTTT
many - TRBJ1-1 TRBV7-2 CASSREIAPEQAFF TGTGCCAGCAGCCGTGAGATAGCACCCGAACAAGCTTTCTTT
- TRBD2 TRBJ2-5 TRBV5-1 CASSLAEGRASGNKETQYF TGCGCCAGCAGCTTGGCCGAGGGTAGGGCTAGCGGGAACAAAGAGACCCAGTACTTC
- TRBD2 TRBJ2-7 TRBV7-2 CASSPSGGALGEQYF TGTGCCAGCAGTCCTAGCGGGGGGGCATTGGGCGAGCAGTACTTC
- - TRBJ1-4 TRBV28 CASSEQGAGDEKLFF TGTGCCAGCTCGGAACAGGGCGCGGGAGATGAAAAACTGTTTTTT
- TRBD1 TRBJ1-2 TRBV24-1 CATSDGRGLGGYTF TGTGCCACCAGTGATGGCAGGGGGTTAGGTGGCTACACCTTC
few - TRBJ2-3 TRBV27 CASRGITDTQYF TGTGCCAGCCGGGGGATCACAGATACGCAGTATTTT
- TRBD2 TRBJ2-3 TRBV3-1/TRBV3-2 CASSQGTSGTDTQYF TGTGCCAGCAGCCAAGGGACTAGCGGTACAGATACGCAGTATTTT
- TRBD1 TRBJ1-6 TRBV19 CASSRTGNFDNSPLHF TGTGCCAGTAGCCGGACAGGGAACTTCGATAATTCACCCCTCCACTTT
- - TRBJ2-7 TRBV28 CASSPRQRIRTKQYF TGTGCCAGCAGTCCTCGACAACGCATACGTACAAAGCAGTACTTC
- TRBD1 TRBJ1-5 TRBV7-9 CASSWGTGGNQPQHF TGTGCCAGCAGCTGGGGAACAGGGGGCAATCAGCCCCAGCATTTT